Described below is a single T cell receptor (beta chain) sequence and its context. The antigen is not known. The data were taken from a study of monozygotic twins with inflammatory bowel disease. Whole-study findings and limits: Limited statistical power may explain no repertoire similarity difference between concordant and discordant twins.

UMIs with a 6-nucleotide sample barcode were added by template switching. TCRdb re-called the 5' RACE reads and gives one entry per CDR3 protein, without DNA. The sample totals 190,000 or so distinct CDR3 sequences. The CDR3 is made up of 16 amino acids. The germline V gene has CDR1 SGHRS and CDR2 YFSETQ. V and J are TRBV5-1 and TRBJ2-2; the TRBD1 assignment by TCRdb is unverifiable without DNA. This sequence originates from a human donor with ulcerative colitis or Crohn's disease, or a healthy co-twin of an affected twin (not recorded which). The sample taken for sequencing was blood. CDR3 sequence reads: CASSLSGEGHTGELFF.